The source of this TCR beta chain is a study of T cells after yellow fever vaccination (dated by TCRdb to the late 2010s). General notes on the study: Libraries from fractions with low cell numbers were prepared with the SMART-Seq v4 Ultra Low Input RNA kit. To follow T-cell clones before and after primary and booster YFV17D yellow fever vaccination, bulk TCR alpha and beta repertoires were sequenced over time. Two healthy male donors, one aged 18 to 30 and one aged 30 to 40 years, made up the cohort. Blood was collected at multiple timepoints before and after primary and secondary immunization, and bulk PBMC replicates and cell subsets were isolated. Paper-wide results and their limitations: Most clones expanded after primary vaccination (almost 97% of CD4 and over 80% of CD8) were re-detected after the booster, suggesting that broad memory maintenance occurred. Compared with the primary T-cell response, the secondary T-cell response was faster but weaker, reaching its peak on day 5 rather than on day 15. A small share of clonotypes was detected in both CD4 and CD8 compartments, with the overlap likely arising from convergent recombination. Computational filtering was required because FACS-sorted repertoires could contain abundant contaminating clonotypes from the bulk population. Because the study included only a couple of donors, the extent to which the findings can be generalized is limited.

Per the publication, the treatment or condition label means: live attenuated yellow fever vaccine strain. PBMCs were isolated from peripheral blood using a standard Ficoll-Paque protocol. Dynabeads CD4 and CD8 positive selection kits were used to isolate CD4 and CD8 T-cell fractions. RNA was extracted with TriZol from bulk PBMCs, CD4 and CD8 fractions, and dextramer-positive and dextramer-negative fractions. CDR1 and CDR2 (LGHNA, YNFKEQ) derive from the germline V gene. Deletion took 0 bases off V and 14 bases off J, with a span of 16 bases between the germline ends. Taken from cysteine to phenylalanine, the CDR3 has 13 residues. The only DNA kept is the CDR3, 39 bases in frame from the first base. On this clonotype: Its target antigen remains unknown. No base qualities exist here, and no much larger clone lies one base off it.

Sequencing relied on an Illumina NovaSeq 6000. Synthesis of TCR cDNA relied on 5'RACE template switching, a step that introduced a universal primer site along with unique molecular identifiers. Priming for cDNA synthesis came from both the TCR alpha and TCR beta constant segments. Library amplification involved two PCR steps, and the second step added sample barcodes and sequencing adapters. Sequencing of libraries was performed on Illumina HiSeq 2500 (2x100 bp) or NovaSeq (2x150 bp). The authors processed their data as follows. Reads were demultiplexed and collapsed into UMI consensus sequences with MIGEC, and V(D)J alignment was performed with MiXCR. Clonotypes responding to the vaccine were identified with edgeR on replicate PBMC samples, with the criteria of FDR below 0.01 and a log2 fold change above 5 up to day 15. Bulk clonotypes were assigned CD4 or CD8 identity according to which sequenced CD4 or CD8 repertoire held them at higher abundance. TCRdb cleaned the public reads at Q25 with fastp, built clones with MiXCR and kept in-frame beta chains. Every entry covers one CDR3 protein and lists the most common genes and DNA from its rows. TCRdb, rather than the study authors, made the V and J calls. The sample table contains a few hundred thousand distinct CDR3 sequences; only one count was recorded for about 5.2% of them. The ten largest clones add up to roughly 3.3% of the sample.

Sequenced material: CD4+ T cells sorted from PBMCs, taken on the day of the yellow fever booster vaccination. This TCR was recovered from a man aged 18 to 29 who received the YFV17D yellow fever vaccine. The receptor chain draws on TRBV4-2 and TRBJ1-1; TRBD1 is perhaps the D gene, given 5 matching bases. The DNA sequence follows: TGTGCCAGCAGCCAAGACCTTCAGGGCAGTCCCTTCTTT. This sequence encodes CASSQDLQGSPFF.